The sequence of this T cell receptor beta chain was determined in a study of monozygotic twins with inflammatory bowel disease. The template-switching step introduced UMIs that carried a 6-nucleotide sample barcode. TCRdb reprocessed the 5' RACE reads, keeping one entry per CDR3 protein, no DNA. The sample has around 450,000 distinct CDR3 sequences; the top ten hold roughly 2.2%. Study findings and constraints: Other individuals had fewer clonotypes in common with IBD patients than with healthy twins, especially with disease activity.

This CDR3 spans 18 amino acids. Germline V gene sequence: CDR1 MNHEY, CDR2 SVGAGI. Notes on this clonotype: Its antigen is unknown.

Source material: blood. The receptor's source is a human donor with ulcerative colitis or Crohn's disease, or a healthy co-twin of an affected twin (not recorded which). V and J are TRBV6-5 and TRBJ1-2; TCRdb returns TRBD1, unconfirmable since there is no DNA. The CDR3 protein is CASSYSMRGIFNNYGYTF.